The source of this TCR beta chain is a study of blood T cell repertoires in COVID-19. Losses at the gene ends were 7 bases for V and 1 base for J; bases not matched to a gene: 4. The CDR3 has 14 amino acids. CDR1 and CDR2 (germline): ENHRY, SYGVKD. This clone was detected only once. TCRdb's copy holds only in-frame clones and misses some; the assay was immunoSEQ multiplex PCR. The repertoire holds about 74,000 clones, 70% to 90% seen once, with roughly 2.5% in the top ten. The clonotype originates from a man aged 70-80 years with active or convalescent COVID-19. The V gene is TRBV10-3, the J gene TRBJ1-1; 9 nucleotides match TRBD1. The specimen was peripheral blood. This CDR3 reads CAIKLTGGNTEAFF. The CDR3 region has the DNA TGTGCCATCAAACTGACAGGGGGGAACACTGAAGCTTTCTTT.